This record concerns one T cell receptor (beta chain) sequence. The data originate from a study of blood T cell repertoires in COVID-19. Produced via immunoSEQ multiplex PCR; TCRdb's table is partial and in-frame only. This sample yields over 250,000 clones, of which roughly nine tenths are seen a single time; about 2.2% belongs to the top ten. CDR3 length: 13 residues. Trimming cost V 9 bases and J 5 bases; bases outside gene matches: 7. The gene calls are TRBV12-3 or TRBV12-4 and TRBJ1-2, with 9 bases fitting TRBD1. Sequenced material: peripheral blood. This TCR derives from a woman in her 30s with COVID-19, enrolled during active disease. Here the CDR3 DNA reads TGTGCCAGTTCCCTACAGGGGGCTTATGGCTACACCTTC. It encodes CASSLQGAYGYTF.